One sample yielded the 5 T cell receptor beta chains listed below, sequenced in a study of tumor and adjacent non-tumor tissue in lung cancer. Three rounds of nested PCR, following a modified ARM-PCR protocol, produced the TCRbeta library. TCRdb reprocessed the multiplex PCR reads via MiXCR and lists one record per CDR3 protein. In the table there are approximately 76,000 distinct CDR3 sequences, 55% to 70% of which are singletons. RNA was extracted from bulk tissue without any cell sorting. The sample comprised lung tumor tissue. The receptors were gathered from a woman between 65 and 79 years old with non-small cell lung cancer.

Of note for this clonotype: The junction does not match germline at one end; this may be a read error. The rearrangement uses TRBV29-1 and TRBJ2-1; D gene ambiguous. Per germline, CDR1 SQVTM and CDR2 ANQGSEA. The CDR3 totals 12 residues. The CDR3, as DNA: TGCAGCATTGATAAGTCCTACAATGTGCAGTTCTTC. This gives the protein CSIDKSYNVQFF.

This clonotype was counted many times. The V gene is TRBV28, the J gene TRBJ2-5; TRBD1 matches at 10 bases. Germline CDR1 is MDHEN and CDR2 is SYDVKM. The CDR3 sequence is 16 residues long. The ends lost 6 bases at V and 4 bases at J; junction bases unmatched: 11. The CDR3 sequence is CASSPRQGAVSETQYF. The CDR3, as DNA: TGTGCCAGCAGCCCCCGACAGGGGGCGGTTTCAGAGACCCAGTACTTC.

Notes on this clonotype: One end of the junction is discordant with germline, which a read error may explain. In nucleotides, the CDR3 is TGCAGTCTTGACCTGGACAGGGGTTACGAGCGGCACTTC. Translated, it gives CSLDLDRGYERHF. The chain has TRBV29-1 and TRBJ2-7; 9 bases map to TRBD1. CDR1 is SQVTM and CDR2 is ANQGSEA in the germline V gene. The CDR3 is 13 amino acids.

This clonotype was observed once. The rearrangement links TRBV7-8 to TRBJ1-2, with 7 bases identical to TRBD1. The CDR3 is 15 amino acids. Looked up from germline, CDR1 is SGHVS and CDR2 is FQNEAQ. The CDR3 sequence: CVSSSRIGGVYGYTF. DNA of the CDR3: TGTGTCAGTAGCTCGAGGATAGGGGGCGTCTATGGCTACACCTTC. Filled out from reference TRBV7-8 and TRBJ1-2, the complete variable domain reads GAGVSQSPRYKVAKRGQDVALRCDPISGHVSLFWYQQALGQGPEFLTYFQNEAQLDKSGLPSDRFFAERPEGSVSTLKIQRTQQEDSAVYLCVSSSRIGGVYGYTFGSGTRLTVV.

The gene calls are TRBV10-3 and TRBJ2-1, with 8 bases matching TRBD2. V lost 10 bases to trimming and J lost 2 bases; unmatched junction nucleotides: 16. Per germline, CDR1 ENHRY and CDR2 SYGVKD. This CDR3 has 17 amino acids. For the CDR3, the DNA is TGTGCCACCTTGACAACCGGGACTAGTGTTACCTACAATGAGCAGTTCTTC. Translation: CATLTTGTSVTYNEQFF.